A single sample gave rise to the 18 T cell receptor beta chains below, sequenced in a study of CD8+ T cells in alopecia areata. The authors extracted RNA and reverse transcribed it into cDNA as the sequencing template. Some clones are missing from TCRdb's copy, which holds only in-frame ones; the method was immunoSEQ multiplex PCR. The repertoire holds 270,000 or so clones, with 55% to 70% as singletons. As for treatment: oral pan-JAK inhibitor, 5-10 mg twice daily. The material was CD4+ T cells sorted from blood, obtained at week 24, from a patient treated with tofacitinib. These TCRs come from a human donor with alopecia areata.

The rearrangement links TRBV5-1 to TRBJ2-2; D is possibly TRBD1 (5 bases). Trimming cost V 0 bases and J 1 base, with 10 bases left between them. The CDR3 totals 16 residues. CDR1 and CDR2 (germline): SGHRS, YFSETQ. The CDR3 nucleotides are TGCGCCAGCAGCTTGGGACAGAACCGGAACACCGGGGAGCTGTTTTTT. Translation gives CASSLGQNRNTGELFF. Combining the CDR3 with reference TRBV5-1 and TRBJ2-2 gives the whole variable domain KAGVTQTPRYLIKTRGQQVTLSCSPISGHRSVSWYQQTPGQGLQFLFEYFSETQRNKGNFPGRFSGRQFSNSRSEMNVSTLELGDSALYLCASSLGQNRNTGELFFGEGSRLTVL.

V and J are TRBV18 and TRBJ1-2, with D possibly being TRBD1 (5 bases). This CDR3 has 17 amino acids. With 1 base removed from V and 7 bases from J, the gap between germline ends came to 22 bases. CDR1 and CDR2 (germline): KGHSH, LQKENI. CDR3 bases: TGTGCCAGCTCACCACTACTTGTAGAAAATCGGGGGTTTGGCTACACCTTC. The encoded protein is CASSPLLVENRGFGYTF.

This clone was counted a few times. The same CDR3 is also encoded by other DNA sequences in this sample. V gene TRBV2 combines with J gene TRBJ1-1; D gene unclear. Looked up from germline, CDR1 is SNHLY and CDR2 is FYNNEI. V lost 7 bases and J lost 0, with 9 bases in between. The CDR3 length is 13 residues. CDR3 region: CASTRDMNTEAFF. The CDR3 DNA reads as TGTGCCAGCACCCGGGATATGAACACTGAAGCTTTCTTT.

The V call is TRBV9, the J call TRBJ1-1; D remains ambiguous. Trimming took 0 bases from V and 4 from J, leaving 10 bases between them. This CDR3 comprises 14 residues. The germline V gene has CDR1 SGDLS and CDR2 YYNGEE. The CDR3 loop is CASSVEPWGTEAFF. CDR3 DNA: TGTGCCAGCAGCGTAGAACCTTGGGGCACTGAAGCTTTCTTT.

This clone was recorded only once. The V gene is TRBV27, the J gene TRBJ2-6; D unresolved. V was shortened by 6 bases and J by 5 bases, with 14 bases between the two germline ends. This CDR3 is 15 amino acids long. Germline CDR1 MNHEY, CDR2 SMNVEV (reference sequence). CDR3 sequence (DNA): TGTGCCAGCAGAACAAAGGAGCGAAGGGCCAACGTCCTGACTTTC. This gives the protein CASRTKERRANVLTF.

This chain connects TRBV5-4 to TRBJ2-3; D unresolved. The ends were cut back, 0 bases at V and 0 bases at J, with 8 bases in the middle. Germline loops: CDR1 SGHNT, CDR2 YYREEE (reference sequence). CDR3 size: 15 residues. This CDR3 reads CASSLDRSSTDTQYF. CDR3 sequence (DNA): TGTGCCAGCAGCTTGGATAGATCTAGCACAGATACGCAGTATTTT.

V is TRBV7-2 and J is TRBJ1-2; D might be TRBD1 (6 bases). Germline lookup yields CDR1 SGHTA and CDR2 FQGNSA. The ends were cut back, 3 bases at V and 8 bases at J, with 19 bases in the middle. The CDR3 runs to 15 residues. Here the CDR3 reads CASSLMGGLLLGYTF. The DNA of the CDR3 is TGTGCCAGCAGCTTGATGGGGGGCTTATTGCTGGGCTACACCTTC.

This chain links TRBV30 with TRBJ2-6, with a tentative D call TRBD1 (6 bases). The CDR3 is 15 residues long. Germline V gene data show CDR1 as GTSNPN and CDR2 as SVGIG (reference sequence). V lost 5 bases, J lost 4 bases, and 15 bases lay in between. CDR3 sequence: CAWDTQGGGANVLTF. The CDR3, as DNA: TGTGCCTGGGACACACAGGGCGGAGGGGCCAACGTCCTGACTTTC. Based on the CDR3 plus reference TRBV30 and TRBJ2-6, the full variable domain is SQTIHQWPATLVQPVGSPLSLECTVEGTSNPNLYWYRQAAGRGLQLLFYSVGIGQISSEVPQNLSASRPQDRQFILSSKKLLLSDSGFYLCAWDTQGGGANVLTFGAGSRLTVL.

The genes are TRBV30 and TRBJ2-6, with D perhaps given as TRBD1 or TRBD2 (5 bases each). The CDR3 contains 13 residues. V was trimmed by 3 bases and J by 3 bases, leaving 6 bases between them. Germline loops: CDR1 GTSNPN, CDR2 SVGIG (reference sequence). The CDR3 DNA is TGTGCCTGGAGGGGGGTTGGGGCCAACGTCCTGACTTTC. Its protein product is CAWRGVGANVLTF. Filled out from reference TRBV30 and TRBJ2-6, the complete variable domain reads SQTIHQWPATLVQPVGSPLSLECTVEGTSNPNLYWYRQAAGRGLQLLFYSVGIGQISSEVPQNLSASRPQDRQFILSSKKLLLSDSGFYLCAWRGVGANVLTFGAGSRLTVL.

This chain joins TRBV4-3 and TRBJ2-4; TRBD1 is a possible D gene (6 bases). Germline V lookup: CDR1 LGHNA, CDR2 YSLEER. The V end lost 1 base, the J end lost 7 bases, and 11 bases lay between the germline ends. The CDR3 spans 14 residues. CDR3 nucleotides: TGCGCCAGCAGCCAAGGAGCAGGGGTGAACATTCAGTACTTC. It yields the protein CASSQGAGVNIQYF.

V usage is TRBV7-2 and J usage is TRBJ2-2; 12 positions agree with TRBD2. Germline V CDR1 and CDR2: SGHTA, FQGNSA. The ends lost 4 bases at V and 4 bases at J; junction bases unmatched: 10. The CDR3 totals 18 residues. Here the CDR3 DNA reads TGTGCCAGCAGCTACGGACTAGCGGGGCGTTCAAGCACCGGGGAGCTGTTTTTT. This translates into CASSYGLAGRSSTGELFF.

Details on this clone: This sample includes further DNA sequences coding for the same CDR3. The chain recombines TRBV5-4 with TRBJ1-1; 7 nucleotides match TRBD1. CDR1 and CDR2 from the germline V gene are SGHNT and YYREEE (reference sequence). The CDR3 sequence is 14 residues long. The V segment lost 1 base and the J segment 4 bases; nucleotides outside the gene matches: 4. CDR3 in DNA: TGTGCCAGCAGCTTGACAGGGGTTGGCACTGAAGCTTTCTTT. Protein sequence: CASSLTGVGTEAFF.

The chain uses TRBV10-3 and TRBJ2-7, with 7 bases that match TRBD1. Germline V gives CDR1 ENHRY, CDR2 SYGVKD. The length of the CDR3 is 16 residues. Trimming cost V 2 bases and J 3 bases; bases outside gene matches: 10. The CDR3 DNA reads TGTGCCATCAGTGAGAAGGGGGCGCCGACCTTCTACGAGCAGTACTTC. Its protein product is CAISEKGAPTFYEQYF.

The CDR3 DNA follows: TGTGCCAGTAGCCTCTTCGGGGACTCCTCCGGCTACACCTTC. Amino acids: CASSLFGDSSGYTF. The V gene is TRBV19, the J gene TRBJ1-2, with D possibly TRBD1 on 5 matching bases. Trimming left V 6 bases short and J 8 bases short, with 19 bases between. The CDR3 sequence is 14 residues long. Germline CDR1 LNHDA, CDR2 SQIVND (reference sequence).

The chain recombines TRBV25-1 with TRBJ1-2, with D unresolved. The V and J ends lost 6 bases and 4 bases respectively, with 12 bases between them. Germline V gene sequence: CDR1 MGHDK, CDR2 SYGVNS. There are 13 residues in the CDR3. The CDR3 DNA is TGTGCCAGCAGCCGCACAGAGCTCTATGGCTACACCTTC. It is translated as CASSRTELYGYTF.

The rearrangement links TRBV7-3 to TRBJ2-3; D gene unclear. The V gene lost 1 base and the J gene lost 3 bases, with 8 bases spanning the gap. The CDR3 extends over 14 amino acids. CDR1 is SGHTA and CDR2 is FQGTGA in the germline V gene. Here the CDR3 DNA reads TGTGCCAGCAGCTTAAGCTCAGTTACAGATACGCAGTATTTT. As protein: CASSLSSVTDTQYF.

The genes are TRBV28 and TRBJ2-7; 7 nucleotides match TRBD1. CDR1 is MDHEN, CDR2 SYDVKM, per germline. J gave up 3 bases and V 5 bases, and 7 bases lay outside the gene matches. The CDR3 has 14 amino acids. The CDR3 spells CASSRSGTDYEQYF. The CDR3 DNA reads as TGTGCCAGCAGTCGCTCCGGGACAGACTACGAGCAGTACTTC.

This chain joins TRBV4-3 and TRBJ2-2; tentative D call: TRBD2 (5 bases). With 2 bases removed from V and 4 bases from J, the gap between germline ends came to 11 bases. This CDR3 has 15 amino acids. Germline CDR1 is LGHNA and CDR2 is YSLEER. CDR3 DNA: TGCGCCAGCAGCCAACTGCCGGGATTCACCGGGGAGCTGTTTTTT. Amino acid sequence: CASSQLPGFTGELFF.